This TCR beta chain stems from a study of blood T cells in healthy people across ages. General study findings and limits: A conclusive naive versus antigen-experienced comparison was prevented by the unsorted PBMCs.

For the second PCR, which ran for about 7 to 11 cycles, a sample-barcoded 5' primer and a J-beta primer mix were used. MiXCR, applied by TCRdb to the 5' RACE reads, yields one record per CDR3 protein. The table lists 1,500,000 or so distinct CDR3 sequences, 35% to 45% of them singletons. The CDR3 is made up of 15 amino acids. From germline, CDR1 is LGHNA and CDR2 YSLEER. V shed 4 bases and J shed 3 bases, with 12 bases lying between them. On this clonotype: Its antigen is not known.

What was sequenced was blood. The TCR sequence derives from a woman aged 18-29 years in good health. The chain is built from TRBV4-3 and TRBJ1-4; D perhaps matches TRBD1 (6 bases). The CDR3 DNA sequence: TGCGCCAGCAGCCTCTACAGGGATGCTAATGAAAAACTGTTTTTT. The encoded protein is CASSLYRDANEKLFF.